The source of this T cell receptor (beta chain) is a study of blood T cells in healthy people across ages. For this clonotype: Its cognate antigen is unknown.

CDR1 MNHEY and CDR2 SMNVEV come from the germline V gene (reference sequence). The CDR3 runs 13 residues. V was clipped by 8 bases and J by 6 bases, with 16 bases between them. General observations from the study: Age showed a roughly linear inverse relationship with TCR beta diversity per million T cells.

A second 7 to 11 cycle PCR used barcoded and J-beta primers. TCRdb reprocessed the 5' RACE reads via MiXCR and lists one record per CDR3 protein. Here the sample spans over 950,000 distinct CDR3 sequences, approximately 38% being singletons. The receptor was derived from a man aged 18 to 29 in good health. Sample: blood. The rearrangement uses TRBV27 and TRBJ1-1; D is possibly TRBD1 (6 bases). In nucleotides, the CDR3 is TGTGCCAGCGCCGGTGGGAGGGGGTCTGAAGCTTTCTTT. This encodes CASAGGRGSEAFF.